This is a list of T cell receptor beta chains from one sample in a study of Ad26.COV2.S vaccination and SARS-CoV-2 variants. TCRdb keeps only in-frame clones here, not all; method: immunoSEQ multiplex PCR. The data contain roughly 92,000 clones, less than 85% of them singletons. This specimen was peripheral blood, taken after recovery from COVID-19. These receptors all stem from a human donor who had recovered from COVID-19. Both conserved end residues are part of each CDR3. Each record gives: J gene, V gene, CDR3 protein.

TRBJ1-1,TRBV5-4,CASSDSYLNTEAFF
TRBJ2-2,TRBV7-9,CASSLEHVTGELFF
TRBJ2-1,TRBV2,CASSGGYNEQFF
TRBJ2-7,TRBV3-1/TRBV3-2,CASSQDRGGRSYEQYF
TRBJ2-6,TRBV28,CASSPESSGANVLTF
TRBJ2-1,TRBV5-1,CASSLVSAGAYNEQFF
TRBJ2-7,TRBV7-9,CASSEWDSTSYEQYF
TRBJ2-5,TRBV20-1,CSASDAREETQYF
TRBJ2-1,TRBV5-4,CASSHTNEQFF
TRBJ1-2,TRBV24-1,CATSDLDGGQGYTF
TRBJ2-7,TRBV6-2/TRBV6-3,CASSYSFWDSQYF
TRBJ1-5,TRBV28,CASSYDRRGPQHF
TRBJ1-1,TRBV19,CASSIGQGNTEAFF
TRBJ1-1,TRBV9,CASSVGYNMNTEAFF
TRBJ1-3,TRBV7-9,CASSSVRTGTTGNTIYF